The rows below give T cell receptor beta chains drawn from one sample of a study of blood T cells in healthy people across ages. A single record per CDR3 protein comes from TCRdb applying MiXCR to the 5' RACE reads. The sample has approximately 730,000 distinct CDR3 sequences, around 40% seen once. Sequenced sample: blood. The receptor source for this set is a woman aged 55-69 years in good health. CDR3s include the opening cysteine and the closing phenylalanine or tryptophan. A D gene is named only where the DNA matches it firmly. Clone size, where shown, is once, few, many, or a class for clones that have expanded.

d_call j_call v_call clone_size cdr3_nt cdr3_aa
NA TRBJ2-7 TRBV27 NA TGTGCCAGCAACTCGACAGGACTACGAGGGCAGTACTTC CASNSTGLRGQYF
NA TRBJ2-5 TRBV2 many TGTGCCAGCAATCTTGGGGCCCTGGAGACCCAGTACTTC CASNLGALETQYF
NA TRBJ1-4 TRBV29-1 NA TGCAGCGCTGCTAGGACAGCTGATGAAAAACTGTTTTTT CSAARTADEKLFF
TRBD2 TRBJ2-7 TRBV6-2/TRBV6-3 few TGTGCCAGCAGAGGACTAGCGGGAGGGGACGAGCAGTACTTC CASRGLAGGDEQYF
TRBD2 TRBJ2-5 TRBV7-8 NA TGTGCCAGCAGCTCTAGCGGGAATTTGCGAGAGACCCAGTACTTC CASSSSGNLRETQYF
NA TRBJ2-1 TRBV24-1 NA TGTGCCACCAGTGATGCCAGTAGGGCTAAGGATGAGCAGTTCTTC CATSDASRAKDEQFF
NA TRBJ2-3 TRBV12-3/TRBV12-4 NA TGTGCCAGCACGCCGGGCCCCAGCACAGATACGCAGTATTTT CASTPGPSTDTQYF
TRBD2 TRBJ2-3 TRBV2 few TGTGCCACCAAGCCACTAGCGGGAGTGGGAGATACGCAGTATTTT CATKPLAGVGDTQYF
TRBD1 TRBJ2-7 TRBV3-1 few TGTGCCAGCAGCCCCTCCGCAGGATCAGGGGGCGAGCAGTACTTC CASSPSAGSGGEQYF
NA TRBJ2-7 TRBV9 few TGTGCCAGCAGCCCTTCAGGGGACAATGAGCAGTACTTC CASSPSGDNEQYF
NA TRBJ2-1 TRBV28 few TGTGCCAGCAGTTTCCCGGTTCCTAGGCTGTACAATGAGCAGTTCTTC CASSFPVPRLYNEQFF
NA TRBJ2-3 TRBV10-3 once TGTGCCATCAGTGACCCTCTAGGGGCGCTTACAGATACGCAGTATTTT CAISDPLGALTDTQYF
NA TRBJ2-5 TRBV2 NA TGTGCCAGCTCTCGGGGACCGTCGGGGACCCAGTACTTC CASSRGPSGTQYF
TRBD1 TRBJ1-1 TRBV27 few TGTGCCAGCAGTGTCGGACAGGGGGCCAACACTGAAGCTTTCTTT CASSVGQGANTEAFF
TRBD2 TRBJ2-1 TRBV20-1 many TGCAGTGCTCCCGGGGTAGCGGGATACAATGAGCAGTTCTTC CSAPGVAGYNEQFF
TRBD1 TRBJ2-3 TRBV6-5 NA TGTGCCAGCAGAGGACAGGGCAGGGGGACAGATACGCAGTATTTT CASRGQGRGTDTQYF
TRBD1 TRBJ2-7 TRBV3-1 NA TGTGCCAGCAGCCAAGATTCGGGCAGGGGGTCAATCGAGCAGTACTTC CASSQDSGRGSIEQYF
TRBD2 TRBJ2-3 TRBV12-3/TRBV12-4 NA TGTGCCAGCAGTGGGCCCCGGACTAGCGGGGGTCTGGGTACAGATACGCAGTATTTT CASSGPRTSGGLGTDTQYF
NA TRBJ2-3 TRBV7-2 NA TGTGCCAGCAGCTTATCGAGGAGGCCAGATACGCAGTATTTT CASSLSRRPDTQYF
NA TRBJ2-7 TRBV24-1 NA TGTGCCACCAGTGGCAGGACAGAACCATACGAGCAGTACTTC CATSGRTEPYEQYF
NA TRBJ2-3 TRBV29-1 many TGCAGCGTGGCTAGCGGAGGGGGTTCAGATACGCAGTATTTT CSVASGGGSDTQYF
TRBD1 TRBJ2-5 TRBV29-1 few TGCAGCGTTCATGGACAGGTGGGAAAGACCCAGTACTTC CSVHGQVGKTQYF
NA TRBJ2-7 TRBV7-9 many TGTGCCAGCAGACCCACAGGGTCCTACGAGCAGTACTTC CASRPTGSYEQYF
NA TRBJ1-6 TRBV4-3 few TGCGCCAGCAGCCAAGTTCGGGGGGGCAATTCACCCCTCCACTTT CASSQVRGGNSPLHF
TRBD1 TRBJ2-7 TRBV3-1 NA TGTGCCAGCAGCGAAGACAGGGGGCAAGGGAATGAGCAGTACTTC CASSEDRGQGNEQYF
NA TRBJ2-5 TRBV20-1 few TGCAGTGCTAGGTCCGGGGAGACCCAGTACTTC CSARSGETQYF
TRBD2 TRBJ2-7 TRBV20-1 once TGCAGTGCTAGAGCCCTCAGCGGGGGCTTCAATGAGCAGTACTTC CSARALSGGFNEQYF
TRBD2 TRBJ2-5 TRBV7-3 few TGTGCCAGCAGCCGGACTAGCGGGCGGGCCGAGACCCAGTACTTC CASSRTSGRAETQYF
TRBD1 TRBJ2-5 TRBV6-1 NA TGTGTCAGCAGGTCGACAGGGCCCCAAGAGACCCAGTACTTC CVSRSTGPQETQYF
NA TRBJ1-5 TRBV7-8 few TGTGCCAGCAGCTTATTGAACACCGATCAGCCCCAGCATTTT CASSLLNTDQPQHF
NA TRBJ1-2 TRBV12-3/TRBV12-4 NA TGTGCCAGCGGGGGACAAATTAGCTATGGCTACACCTTC CASGGQISYGYTF
TRBD1 TRBJ1-6 TRBV6-1 NA TGTGCCAGCACCTCAAGGGACAGGGACGCCCTCCACTTT CASTSRDRDALHF
TRBD1 TRBJ2-7 TRBV6-1 NA TGTGCCAGCAGAGCAGGGACAGGGCCCTACGAGCAGTACTTC CASRAGTGPYEQYF
NA TRBJ2-1 TRBV20-1 few TGCAGTGCTAGGCGGAACCTCAATGAGCAGTTCTTC CSARRNLNEQFF
NA TRBJ2-5 TRBV4-2 few TGTGCCAGCAGCCCACTAGGACGAGAGGCCCAGTACTTC CASSPLGREAQYF
TRBD1 TRBJ1-1 TRBV29-1 few TGCAGCGTTGATCCGGGAGCAAAGGGACAGCGCCACACTGAAGCTTTCTTT CSVDPGAKGQRHTEAFF
NA TRBJ2-6 TRBV27 few TGTGCCAGCAGTTTAAGACCATTGGTAGGTGGGGCCAACGTCCTGACTTTC CASSLRPLVGGANVLTF
NA TRBJ2-7 TRBV14 NA TGTGCCAGCAGCCAAGTTTCCGCGGGCCCCTACGAGCAGTACTTC CASSQVSAGPYEQYF
NA TRBJ1-1 TRBV6-1 few TGTGCCAGCAGTGAAAGAAACAGGGAAAACACTGAAGCTTTCTTT CASSERNRENTEAFF
NA TRBJ1-2 TRBV20-1 NA TGCAGTGCCCCTAGGACGGCGAACTATGGCTACACCTTC CSAPRTANYGYTF
NA TRBJ2-7 TRBV7-2 NA TGTGCCAGCAGCTTTGGCCGAGAAGAGCAGTACTTC CASSFGREEQYF
NA TRBJ1-6 TRBV2 NA TGTGCCAGCAGTGTTCAGCCTCTCAATTCACCCCTCCACTTT CASSVQPLNSPLHF
NA TRBJ2-3 TRBV18 NA TGTGCCAGCTCACCGCGGGACAGCGATACGCAGTATTTT CASSPRDSDTQYF
TRBD1 TRBJ2-7 TRBV6-2/TRBV6-3 many TGTGCCAGCAGTTGGGGACAGGTTACCTACGAGCAGTACTTC CASSWGQVTYEQYF
TRBD1 TRBJ1-4 TRBV7-6 NA TGTGCCAGCAGCTCGGACAGGGGGGATGAAAAACTGTTTTTT CASSSDRGDEKLFF
NA TRBJ1-6 TRBV12-3/TRBV12-4 NA TGTGCCAGCATCCTCAGGGGAAATTCACCCCTCCACTTT CASILRGNSPLHF